This is a list of T cell receptor beta chains from one sample in a study of blood T cell repertoires in COVID-19. Produced via immunoSEQ multiplex PCR; TCRdb's table is partial and in-frame only. The sample holds approximately 180,000 clones, about 88% seen once. The sequencing input was PBMCs or T cells enriched from blood (not recorded which). These receptors were obtained from a woman aged 40 to 50 with acute COVID-19. Both conserved end residues are part of each CDR3. A D gene is named only where the DNA matches it firmly. Clone size is given for some rows only: seen once, a few or many times, or a class if the clone is expanded.

j_call: TRBJ2-1
clone_size: -
v_call: TRBV18
d_call: TRBD1
cdr3_nt: TGTGCCAGCTCACTTGGGACAGGCGTGGGGAATGAGCAGTTCTTC
cdr3_aa: CASSLGTGVGNEQFF

j_call: TRBJ2-2
clone_size: -
v_call: TRBV5-1
d_call: TRBD1
cdr3_nt: TGCGCCAGCAGCGTACAGGGGTCAGGACCGTCCGGGGAGCTGTTTTTT
cdr3_aa: CASSVQGSGPSGELFF

j_call: TRBJ2-3
clone_size: -
v_call: TRBV24-1
d_call: TRBD2
cdr3_nt: TGTGCCACCAGTGACCGTAGCGGGGAATACACAGATACGCAGTATTTT
cdr3_aa: CATSDRSGEYTDTQYF

j_call: TRBJ2-2
clone_size: -
v_call: TRBV5-1
d_call: TRBD2
cdr3_nt: TGCGCCAGCAGCTTGGCCGGGACTAGCGGCACCGGGGAGCTGTTTTTT
cdr3_aa: CASSLAGTSGTGELFF

j_call: TRBJ2-1
clone_size: -
v_call: TRBV19
d_call: TRBD2
cdr3_nt: TGTGCCAGTAGTGCCGGGACTAGCGGCAACAATGAGCAGTTCTTC
cdr3_aa: CASSAGTSGNNEQFF

j_call: TRBJ2-4
clone_size: -
v_call: TRBV7-9
d_call: TRBD2
cdr3_nt: TGTGCCAGCAGCCCCACGGGACTAGCGGGAGGCAAAAACATTCAGTACTTC
cdr3_aa: CASSPTGLAGGKNIQYF

j_call: TRBJ2-7
clone_size: few
v_call: TRBV4-3
d_call: -
cdr3_nt: TGCGCCAGCAGCCACGGTGCCTCCGCCTACGAGCAGTACTTC
cdr3_aa: CASSHGASAYEQYF

j_call: TRBJ2-5
clone_size: -
v_call: TRBV5-6
d_call: -
cdr3_nt: TGTGCCAGCAGCGGAGATCTAGGTTATCAAGAGACCCAGTACTTC
cdr3_aa: CASSGDLGYQETQYF

j_call: TRBJ2-2
clone_size: -
v_call: TRBV5-6
d_call: -
cdr3_nt: TGTGCCAGCAGCCTCCAGGGCCCCGGGGAGCTGTTTTTT
cdr3_aa: CASSLQGPGELFF

j_call: TRBJ2-2
clone_size: -
v_call: TRBV5-6
d_call: TRBD1
cdr3_nt: TGTGCCAGCAGCTTCAGGGGGAGAAGTCCCGGGGAGCTGTTTTTT
cdr3_aa: CASSFRGRSPGELFF

j_call: TRBJ2-5
clone_size: -
v_call: TRBV10-3
d_call: TRBD2
cdr3_nt: TGTGCCATCAGTGAGGCAACTAGCGGGGCGATCCAAGAGACCCAGTACTTC
cdr3_aa: CAISEATSGAIQETQYF

j_call: TRBJ2-3
clone_size: -
v_call: TRBV7-2
d_call: TRBD2
cdr3_nt: TGTGCCAGCAGCAAGCGGGAGTTTGGAGATACGCAGTATTTT
cdr3_aa: CASSKREFGDTQYF

j_call: TRBJ2-7
clone_size: -
v_call: TRBV27
d_call: -
cdr3_nt: TGTGCCAGCAAAAGGGGACTCTCCTACGAGCAGTACTTC
cdr3_aa: CASKRGLSYEQYF

j_call: TRBJ2-7
clone_size: -
v_call: TRBV27
d_call: TRBD1
cdr3_nt: TGTGCCAGCAAAGGACAGGGTAGGGCTTCCTACGAGCAGTACTTC
cdr3_aa: CASKGQGRASYEQYF

j_call: TRBJ2-7
clone_size: few
v_call: TRBV10-3
d_call: -
cdr3_nt: TGTGCCATCAGTGAGTCTGGAGTACCCTACGAGCAGTACTTC
cdr3_aa: CAISESGVPYEQYF

j_call: TRBJ2-1
clone_size: once
v_call: TRBV3-1/TRBV3-2
d_call: -
cdr3_nt: TGTGCCAGCAGCCACCGCAGGGACAATGAGCAGTTCTTC
cdr3_aa: CASSHRRDNEQFF

j_call: TRBJ1-4
clone_size: -
v_call: TRBV19
d_call: TRBD1
cdr3_nt: TGTGCCAGTACCGACCTCCGGGACAGGGATGAAAAACTGTTTTTT
cdr3_aa: CASTDLRDRDEKLFF

j_call: TRBJ1-1
clone_size: -
v_call: TRBV6-6
d_call: -
cdr3_nt: TGTGCCAGCCTTGGACCGGGAGGGGACACTGAAGCTTTCTTT
cdr3_aa: CASLGPGGDTEAFF

j_call: TRBJ1-1
clone_size: -
v_call: TRBV19
d_call: -
cdr3_nt: TGTGCCAGTAGTATAGTCTACCTTCAGAACACTGAAGCTTTCTTT
cdr3_aa: CASSIVYLQNTEAFF

j_call: TRBJ2-2
clone_size: -
v_call: TRBV24-1
d_call: TRBD2
cdr3_nt: TGTGCCACCAGTGAAGGCGGGGGGGTATACACCGGGGAGCTGTTTTTT
cdr3_aa: CATSEGGGVYTGELFF

j_call: TRBJ2-5
clone_size: -
v_call: TRBV15
d_call: -
cdr3_nt: TGTGCCACCAGCGCAGAAGAGACCCAGTACTTC
cdr3_aa: CATSAEETQYF

j_call: TRBJ2-6
clone_size: -
v_call: TRBV18
d_call: -
cdr3_nt: TGTGCCAGCTCGGTCAAGTTGCAGGGTATATCCGGGGCCAACGTCCTGACTTTC
cdr3_aa: CASSVKLQGISGANVLTF

j_call: TRBJ2-7
clone_size: -
v_call: TRBV28
d_call: TRBD2
cdr3_nt: TGTGCCAGCAGTCCGGTGACTAGCGGGAGTTTGAGCTACGAGCAGTACTTC
cdr3_aa: CASSPVTSGSLSYEQYF

j_call: TRBJ1-2
clone_size: -
v_call: TRBV9
d_call: TRBD1
cdr3_nt: TGTGCCAGCAGCGTTACAGGGGAGAGTTCCTATGGCTACACCTTC
cdr3_aa: CASSVTGESSYGYTF

j_call: TRBJ1-4
clone_size: once
v_call: TRBV28
d_call: TRBD1
cdr3_nt: TGTGCCAGCAGTTCGACAGGGGCTCGAAATGAAAAACTGTTTTTT
cdr3_aa: CASSSTGARNEKLFF

j_call: TRBJ1-5
clone_size: -
v_call: TRBV9
d_call: -
cdr3_nt: TGTGCCAGCAGCGTAAGTTGGGGGCCTGGGCAGCCCCAGCATTTT
cdr3_aa: CASSVSWGPGQPQHF

j_call: TRBJ1-4
clone_size: -
v_call: TRBV18
d_call: -
cdr3_nt: TGTGCCAGCTCATCGACAGGAGTTAATGAAAAACTGTTTTTT
cdr3_aa: CASSSTGVNEKLFF

j_call: TRBJ2-3
clone_size: -
v_call: TRBV18
d_call: -
cdr3_nt: TGTGCCAGCTCACCAGAAACAGCAGATACGCAGTATTTT
cdr3_aa: CASSPETADTQYF

j_call: TRBJ2-5
clone_size: -
v_call: TRBV19
d_call: TRBD1
cdr3_nt: TGTGCCAGTACGGGGACAGGGGGCGCAGAGACCCAGTACTTC
cdr3_aa: CASTGTGGAETQYF

j_call: TRBJ1-6
clone_size: -
v_call: TRBV7-9
d_call: -
cdr3_nt: TGTGCCAGCAGTTGGGAGGGTGGAAATTCACCCCTCCACTTT
cdr3_aa: CASSWEGGNSPLHF

j_call: TRBJ1-1
clone_size: -
v_call: TRBV2
d_call: -
cdr3_nt: TGTGCCAGCAGTGAAGTTCTAGGTCTGTCGGTGAACACTGAAGCTTTCTTT
cdr3_aa: CASSEVLGLSVNTEAFF

j_call: TRBJ2-6
clone_size: once
v_call: TRBV9
d_call: -
cdr3_nt: TGTGCCAGCAGCGTAGAGGGCTTGGAAGGGGACTCTGGGGCCAACGTCCTGACTTTC
cdr3_aa: CASSVEGLEGDSGANVLTF

j_call: TRBJ1-2
clone_size: -
v_call: TRBV19
d_call: -
cdr3_nt: TGTGCCAGTAGATCCATACAGGGAAGCTACACCTTC
cdr3_aa: CASRSIQGSYTF

j_call: TRBJ2-4
clone_size: -
v_call: TRBV19
d_call: TRBD1
cdr3_nt: TGTGCCACCAGGGACAGGGGCGGGTCCAAAAACATTCAGTACTTC
cdr3_aa: CATRDRGGSKNIQYF

j_call: TRBJ1-4
clone_size: -
v_call: TRBV3-1/TRBV3-2
d_call: -
cdr3_nt: TGTGCCAGCAGCCAACAGGTAAACGAAAAACTGTTTTTT
cdr3_aa: CASSQQVNEKLFF

j_call: TRBJ1-2
clone_size: once
v_call: TRBV28
d_call: -
cdr3_nt: TGTGCCAGCAGGCTCGGGCCAGGGGCCTATGGCTACACCTTC
cdr3_aa: CASRLGPGAYGYTF